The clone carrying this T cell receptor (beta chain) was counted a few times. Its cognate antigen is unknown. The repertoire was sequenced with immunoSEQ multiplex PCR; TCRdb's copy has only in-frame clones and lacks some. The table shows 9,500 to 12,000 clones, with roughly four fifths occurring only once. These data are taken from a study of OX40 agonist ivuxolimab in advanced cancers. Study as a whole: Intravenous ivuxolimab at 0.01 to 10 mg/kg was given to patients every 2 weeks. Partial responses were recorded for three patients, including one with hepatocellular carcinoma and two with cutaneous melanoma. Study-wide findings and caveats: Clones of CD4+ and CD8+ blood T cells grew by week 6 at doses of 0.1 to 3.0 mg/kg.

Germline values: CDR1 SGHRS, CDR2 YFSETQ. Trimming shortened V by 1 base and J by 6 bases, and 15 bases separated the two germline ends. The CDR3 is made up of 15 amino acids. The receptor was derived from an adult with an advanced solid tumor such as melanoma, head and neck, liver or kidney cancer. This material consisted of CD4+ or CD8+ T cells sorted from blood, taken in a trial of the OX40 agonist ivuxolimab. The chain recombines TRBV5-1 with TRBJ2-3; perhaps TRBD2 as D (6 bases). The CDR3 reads CASSLLREQSDTQYF. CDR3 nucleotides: TGCGCCAGCAGCTTGTTACGGGAGCAGTCGGATACGCAGTATTTT.